This TCR beta chain was captured in a study of T cells in Graves' hyperthyroidism and ophthalmopathy. In this sample, this clonotype turned up many times. The source material, RNA transcripts, was used to amplify TCR beta CDR3 regions. Researchers ran a first-round RT-PCR on the TCR CDR3 using the HTBI primer set. TCRdb redid the calling of the multiplex PCR reads with MiXCR, one entry per CDR3 protein. The table records hundreds of thousands of distinct CDR3 sequences, approximately 40% of them present only once. This CDR3 is built from 15 residues. Germline CDR1 and CDR2: SEHNR and FQNEAQ (reference sequence). V shed 4 bases, J shed 7 bases, and the junction held 6 bases outside the gene matches.

The sequenced sample was blood. The clonotype was recovered from a man aged 18 to 35 with Graves' hyperthyroidism. The chain is built from TRBV7-9 and TRBJ1-6; 8 bases are shared with TRBD1. In DNA form, the CDR3 reads TGTGCCAGCAGCTCCAGACAGGGGAGGAATTCACCCCTCCACTTT. It specifies CASSSRQGRNSPLHF.